This is a list of T cell receptor beta chains from one sample in a study of Ad26.COV2.S vaccination and SARS-CoV-2 variants. Some clones are missing from TCRdb's copy, which holds only in-frame ones; the method was immunoSEQ multiplex PCR. The repertoire includes about 480,000 clones, approximately 90% of them detected once, and around 13% sits in the top ten. Material: peripheral blood, obtained in a trial of Ad26.COV2.S vaccine versus placebo. All receptors derive from a person between 18 and 65 years old who received the Ad26.COV2.S COVID-19 vaccine or a placebo. Each CDR3 is given with its conserved first and last residue. D genes are given only for firm matches. A row's size may be missing; if present it is once, few, many or a size class.

V gene	J gene	D gene	clone size	CDR3 DNA	CDR3 protein
TRBV19	TRBJ2-5	-	-	TGTGCCAGTAGTACGGATGGGGGAAAGACCCAGTACTTC	CASSTDGGKTQYF
TRBV9	TRBJ2-5	TRBD2	once	TGTGCCAGCAACCTCGCGGGGGGACCCCAAGAGACCCAGTACTTC	CASNLAGGPQETQYF
TRBV11-2	TRBJ2-7	-	-	TGTGCCAGCAGCTTAGCTCGGCTAGACACCTACGAGCAGTACTTC	CASSLARLDTYEQYF
TRBV6-5	TRBJ2-5	-	-	TGTGCCAGCAGCTCGATAGCGGCCCCGCAAGAGACCCAGTACTTC	CASSSIAAPQETQYF
TRBV5-6	TRBJ1-1	-	many	TGTGCCAGCAGCTCGGGGTTGAACACTGAAGCTTTCTTT	CASSSGLNTEAFF
TRBV6-2/TRBV6-3	TRBJ2-1	TRBD2	once	TGTGCCAGCAGCCTCACGGGACTAGCGGTGGGGGGTGAGCAGTTCTTC	CASSLTGLAVGGEQFF
TRBV10-3	TRBJ2-3	TRBD2	-	TGTGCCATCAGTGAGTGGGCGGGAGCGGGGCCAGATACGCAGTATTTT	CAISEWAGAGPDTQYF
TRBV3-1/TRBV3-2	TRBJ2-1	TRBD2	-	TGTGCCAGCAGCCAAGCGACTAGCGGTAATGAGCAGTTCTTC	CASSQATSGNEQFF
TRBV5-1	TRBJ1-4	-	-	TGCGCCAGCAGCCCGGGGCTTACCACAGAGGAAAAACTGTTTTTT	CASSPGLTTEEKLFF
TRBV5-4	TRBJ1-5	TRBD1	-	TGTGCCAGCAGCTCAGGGGGCATTAATCAGCCCCAGCATTTT	CASSSGGINQPQHF
TRBV7-3	TRBJ2-3	-	-	TGTGCCAGCAGCTTATTGGGTGGGAGTACAGATACGCAGTATTTT	CASSLLGGSTDTQYF
TRBV5-1	TRBJ1-1	TRBD1	few	TGCGCCAGCAGCAGAGACAGGGTGAGTGGGGCTTTCTTT	CASSRDRVSGAFF
TRBV29-1	TRBJ2-3	-	-	TGCAGCGCCGGGGGAGATACGCAGTATTTT	CSAGGDTQYF
TRBV6-6	TRBJ2-7	-	-	TGTGCCAGCAGTTATTGGAGTGACAGCCTTTCCTACGAGCAGTACTTC	CASSYWSDSLSYEQYF
TRBV29-1	TRBJ2-3	-	-	TGCAGCGTTGCCGGACCTAGCACAGATACGCAGTATTTT	CSVAGPSTDTQYF
TRBV10-3	TRBJ2-7	-	-	TGTGCCATCAGTGAGTCGGGCAGGCCGAGCTCCTACGAGCAGTACTTC	CAISESGRPSSYEQYF
TRBV5-1	TRBJ2-6	-	-	TGCGCCAGCAGCCTCCCTGTGGGTCCCCCTGGGGCCAACGTCCTGACTTTC	CASSLPVGPPGANVLTF
TRBV3-1/TRBV3-2	TRBJ2-1	-	-	TGTGCCAGCAGTCGCAACCCGAGCTCCTACAATGAGCAGTTCTTC	CASSRNPSSYNEQFF
TRBV30	TRBJ1-4	TRBD1	once	TGTGCCTGGCAGCGGGGACAGGGGTTTGAAAAACTGTTTTTT	CAWQRGQGFEKLFF
TRBV5-4	TRBJ2-1	-	-	TGTGCCAGCAGCTTGCCGGGTGTGAATGAGCAGTTCTTC	CASSLPGVNEQFF
TRBV24-1	TRBJ2-2	TRBD2	-	TGTGCCACCAGTGATTATCCCGGCGGAACTAGCGGGATTGCCGGGGAGCTGTTTTTT	CATSDYPGGTSGIAGELFF
TRBV28	TRBJ2-1	TRBD2	-	TGTGCCAGCAGGGAATTTAGCGGGAGTAGGAATGAGCAGTTCTTC	CASREFSGSRNEQFF
TRBV7-8	TRBJ1-4	-	-	TGTGCCAGCAGCTTATACCTCGGCAGGATAAATGAAAAACTGTTTTTT	CASSLYLGRINEKLFF
TRBV5-1	TRBJ2-7	TRBD2	-	TGCGCCAGCTCCCAAGGGGCGGGAGTGGTCGAGCAGTACTTC	CASSQGAGVVEQYF
TRBV9	TRBJ2-1	TRBD1	-	TGTGCCAGCAGCGTCCAAGGGGGCTGGTACAATGAGCAGTTCTTC	CASSVQGGWYNEQFF
TRBV27	TRBJ2-7	-	-	TGTGCCAGCAGTTTGCGACTAGGGACCTCCTACGAGCAGTACTTC	CASSLRLGTSYEQYF
TRBV7-2	TRBJ2-1	-	-	TGTGCCAGCAGCCAGACTAGGTTGAGGGGCGACAATGAGCAGTTCTTC	CASSQTRLRGDNEQFF
TRBV6-5	TRBJ2-7	TRBD1	-	TGTGCCAGCAGACAAACAGGGGGAGCAAGCAACGAGCAGTACTTC	CASRQTGGASNEQYF